The 15 T cell receptor beta chains listed next were all sequenced from one sample in a study of a mutant IDH1 vaccine in newly diagnosed glioma (dated by TCRdb to about 2021). Receptor libraries were prepared by the immunoSEQ multiplex PCR assay. This is the immuneACCESS table as TCRdb keeps it, with only in-frame sequences that have V and J called. A part of the clones is gone; compared with another copy, unresolved V genes explain less than half, and the rest is unexplained. In all, the sample holds around 44,000 clones, and 79% of those were seen once. 5.5% to 8.5% of the sample rests with the top ten. These receptors have no identified antigens. The sample's time point, from its label and the paper: week 35, safety follow-up. A 20-mer mutant IDH1 peptide at 300 micrograms in Montanide made up each vaccine dose, which was injected subcutaneously together with topical imiquimod. This specimen was PBMCs, taken from a glioma patient whose treatment included an IDH1 peptide vaccine. The receptors were sampled from a man aged 35 to 55 with glioma.

The chain has TRBV27 and TRBJ2-7; 7 bases align to TRBD1. Germline assignment: CDR1 MNHEY and CDR2 SMNVEV (reference sequence). CDR3 length equals 17 residues. V shed 3 bases, J shed 6 bases, and the junction held 17 bases outside the gene matches. The CDR3 sequence is CASSFHPLGQVYGEQYF. DNA for the CDR3: TGTGCCAGCAGTTTCCACCCCTTAGGACAGGTGTACGGCGAGCAGTACTTC.

The chain combines TRBV9 with TRBJ2-7, with a possible D match to TRBD1 (5 bases). The CDR3 consists of 12 residues. Trimming pared 4 bases from V and 3 bases from J, leaving 8 bases between. The germline gives CDR1 SGDLS, CDR2 YYNGEE. This CDR3 is CASSQGGYEQYF. The CDR3 DNA sequence: TGTGCCAGCAGCCAGGGCGGCTACGAGCAGTACTTC.

This clone was detected a few times. The V call is TRBV5-1, the J call TRBJ2-2; D remains ambiguous. Germline V gene data show CDR1 as SGHRS and CDR2 as YFSETQ. V dropped 5 bases and J dropped 0 bases, with 8 bases sitting between them. The CDR3 length is 14 residues. CDR3 nucleotides: TGCGCCAGCAGTGTAGAAACGAACACCGGGGAGCTGTTTTTT. Translation gives CASSVETNTGELFF.

This clone was seen a handful of times. The chain has TRBV12-5 and TRBJ1-5; D uncertain. The CDR3 totals 13 residues. Trimming removed 3 bases at V and 9 bases at J, with 12 bases between. Germline CDR1 is LGHNT and CDR2 is FRNRAP. CDR3 amino acids: CASGLNPQGPQHF. CDR3 nucleotides: TGTGCTAGTGGTTTAAATCCGCAAGGGCCCCAGCATTTT. Drawing the rest from reference TRBV12-5 and TRBJ1-5, the complete variable domain is DARVTQTPRHKVTEMGQEVTMRCQPILGHNTVFWYRQTMMQGLELLAYFRNRAPLDDSGMPKDRFSAEMPDATLATLKIQPSEPRDSAVYFCASGLNPQGPQHFGDGTRLSIL.

The rearrangement uses TRBV19 and TRBJ1-6; TRBD1 aligns across 7 bases. The ends lost 8 bases at V and 0 bases at J; junction bases unmatched: 4. CDR1 and CDR2 from the germline V gene are LNHDA and SQIVND (reference sequence). The CDR3 length is 15 residues. DNA for the CDR3: TGTGCCAGTGGGGACAGAAGCTCCTATAATTCACCCCTCCACTTT. It specifies CASGDRSSYNSPLHF.

This clone appeared a few times. The chain carries TRBV29-1 and TRBJ1-1; unclear D gene. The CDR3 consists of 11 residues. Germline V gives CDR1 SQVTM, CDR2 ANQGSEA. V lost 6 bases, J lost 3 bases, and 8 bases lay in between. The CDR3 sequence is CSVLVDTEAFF. CDR3 bases: TGCAGCGTCCTAGTGGACACTGAAGCTTTCTTT.

This rearrangement joins TRBV15 to TRBJ2-7, with D possibly being TRBD2 (6 bases). Germline CDR1 reads LNHNV; CDR2 reads YYDKDF (reference sequence). This CDR3 is built from 14 residues. V was shortened by 0 bases and J by 5 bases, with 11 bases between the two germline ends. The CDR3 sequence is CATSREEGPNEQYF. The CDR3 DNA follows: TGTGCCACCAGCAGAGAGGAGGGCCCCAACGAGCAGTACTTC. The full variable domain, its missing parts supplied by reference TRBV15 and TRBJ2-7, is DAMVIQNPRYQVTQFGKPVTLSCSQTLNHNVMYWYQQKSSQAPKLLFHYYDKDFNNEADTPDNFQSRRPNTSFCFLDIRSPGLGDTAMYLCATSREEGPNEQYFGPGTRLTVT.

The chain is built from TRBV6-5 and TRBJ2-2; D is unresolved. This CDR3 region has 12 residues. V gave up 6 bases and J gave up 7 bases, with 9 bases separating them. Looked up from germline, CDR1 is MNHEY and CDR2 is SVGAGI. CDR3 bases: TGTGCCAGCAGATTAGGTTTCGGGGAGCTGTTTTTT. This translates into CASRLGFGELFF.

This rearrangement joins TRBV4-1 to TRBJ1-6; D is unclear. Per germline, CDR1 MGHRA and CDR2 YSYEKL. The CDR3 is 17 amino acids. The germline V and J ends were trimmed by 0 bases and 0 bases, with 9 bases remaining between them. CDR3 nucleotides: TGCGCCAGCAGCCAAGATAGAGGAGGCTCCTATAATTCACCCCTCCACTTT. Its protein product is CASSQDRGGSYNSPLHF.

The rearrangement links TRBV6-6 to TRBJ1-6, with a possible D match to TRBD1 (6 bases). The V end lost 7 bases, the J end lost 5 bases, and 18 bases lay between the germline ends. This CDR3 is 16 amino acids long. In germline, CDR1 is MNHNY, CDR2 SVGAGI (reference sequence). The CDR3 spells CASKRITGHDNSPLHF. DNA of the CDR3: TGTGCCAGCAAAAGGATTACAGGGCACGATAATTCACCCCTCCACTTT.

This clone came up once. The J gene is TRBJ1-3, the V gene TRBV30; D may be TRBD1 (5 bases). Germline V gene sequence: CDR1 GTSNPN, CDR2 SVGIG (reference sequence). Trimming pared 3 bases from V and 2 bases from J, leaving 11 bases between. This CDR3 is built from 14 residues. CDR3 sequence: CAWRDQGAGNTIYF. The DNA of the CDR3 is TGTGCCTGGAGGGACCAGGGCGCTGGAAACACCATATATTTT.

The chain carries TRBV5-1 and TRBJ2-7; a possible D gene is TRBD1 (6 bases). CDR3 size: 14 residues. Germline-derived CDR1 and CDR2 are SGHRS and YFSETQ. Trimming left V 2 bases short and J 0 bases short, with 9 bases between. CDR3 in amino acids: CASSLTGSSYEQYF. The CDR3 bases are TGCGCCAGCAGCTTAACAGGGAGCTCCTACGAGCAGTACTTC.

In regard to this clone: An end of the junction does not agree with germline; a read error may underlie this. DNA of the CDR3: TGTGCCAGCAGCTTCGACAGGGGAAGCACCATATATTTT. This sequence encodes CASSFDRGSTIYF. J is TRBJ1-3 and V is TRBV5-6; 8 nucleotides align to TRBD1. The CDR3 has 13 residues. Looked up from germline, CDR1 is SGHDT and CDR2 is YYEEEE. The variable domain in full, with the rest retrieved from reference TRBV5-6 and TRBJ1-3, is DAGVTQSPTHLIKTRGQQVTLRCSPKSGHDTVSWYQQALGQGPQFIFQYYEEEERQRGNFPDRFSGHQFPNYSSELNVNALLLGDSALYLCASSFDRGSTIYFGEGSWLTVV.

The CDR3 nucleotides are TGTGCCAGCAGTTACTCTAGCGGGGGGTCCTACGAGCAGTACTTC. This encodes CASSYSSGGSYEQYF. The rearrangement links TRBV6-5 to TRBJ2-7; 10 bases agree with TRBD2. V trimming: 0 bases; J trimming: 1 base; junction bases outside the gene matches: 0. The germline CDR1 and CDR2 sequences are MNHEY and SVGAGI. This CDR3 spans 15 amino acids.

This clone has just one count. The chain links TRBV7-2 to TRBJ1-1; D perhaps matches TRBD1 (5 bases). CDR1 is SGHTA and CDR2 is FQGNSA in the germline V gene. The CDR3 is 13 residues long. Trimming shortened V by 5 bases and J by 10 bases, and 17 bases separated the two germline ends. The CDR3 is CASSIRAIGGAFF. Written as DNA, the CDR3 is TGTGCCAGCAGCATCAGGGCCATCGGGGGAGCTTTCTTT.